This is a list of T cell receptor beta chains from one sample in a study of shared clonotypes between healthy human individuals. Only in-frame clones appear in the TCRdb table, and some are missing; sequencing was by immunoSEQ multiplex PCR. The sample has more than 450,000 clones; 79% are singletons. Sequencing was carried out using PBMCs. The origin of the receptors is a woman in her thirties or forties in good health. Some clones in this sample may be carry-over from other donors' samples. CDR3s include the opening cysteine and the closing phenylalanine or tryptophan. The D gene is left open where the match is weak. Some rows mark clone size as missing; the rest say once, few, many or name a class of expanded clone.

j_call	v_call	d_call	clone_size	cdr3_nt	cdr3_aa
TRBJ2-3	TRBV30	-	-	TGTGCCTGGAGTGTAATGGAGGGGTCGACGCAGTATTTT	CAWSVMEGSTQYF
TRBJ1-3	TRBV28	TRBD1	-	TGTGCCGTCCACCAACTTAGGGGGCCCGGAAACACCATATATTTT	CAVHQLRGPGNTIYF
TRBJ2-7	TRBV18	TRBD2	-	TGTGCCAGCTCACCATTGGTAGCGGGAGGGCCCGGGTACGAGCAGTACTTC	CASSPLVAGGPGYEQYF
TRBJ1-2	TRBV7-2	-	-	TGTGCCAGCAGCCAAAGGGGGGGTTATGGCTACACCTTC	CASSQRGGYGYTF
TRBJ1-4	TRBV4-1	TRBD1	-	TGCGCCAGCAGCCAAGATCCCAGGGGGGGCGAAAAACTGTTTTTT	CASSQDPRGGEKLFF
TRBJ2-4	TRBV5-4	TRBD2	-	TGTGCCAGCAGCTTTTGGACTAGCGAGAGAAACATTCAGTACTTC	CASSFWTSERNIQYF
TRBJ2-3	TRBV9	-	-	TGTGCCAGCAGCGTACGCGACAGCACAGATACGCAGTATTTT	CASSVRDSTDTQYF
TRBJ1-6	TRBV11-2	-	-	TGTGCCAGCAGCTTAAGGGGAGATTCACCCCTCCACTTT	CASSLRGDSPLHF
TRBJ1-2	TRBV5-1	TRBD1	-	TGCGCCAGCAGCTCCGAACAGGGGCAAAGCGGCTACACCTTC	CASSSEQGQSGYTF
TRBJ1-5	TRBV5-5	TRBD1	-	TGTGCCAGCAGCTTGGCGACAGGGCCCTTGGGGCCCCAGCATTTT	CASSLATGPLGPQHF
TRBJ2-3	TRBV7-8	-	-	TGTGCCAGCAGCTTAGTCTTGGACCAACGTACGCAGTATTTT	CASSLVLDQRTQYF
TRBJ2-7	TRBV10-2	-	once	TGCGCCAGCAGCGAAGGCCCAGGAACAAAAGAGCAGTACTTC	CASSEGPGTKEQYF
TRBJ1-1	TRBV5-5	-	-	TGTGCCAGCAGACAACAGCTTGGCACTGAAGCTTTCTTT	CASRQQLGTEAFF
TRBJ2-2	TRBV7-8	-	-	TGTGCCAGCAGGCCCTTAACAGGGCACACCGGGGAGCTGTTTTTT	CASRPLTGHTGELFF
TRBJ2-7	TRBV5-1	-	-	TGCGCCAGCAGCTTGAGGGAATCCTACGAGCAGTACTTC	CASSLRESYEQYF
TRBJ2-1	TRBV18	TRBD2	-	TGTGCCAGCTCACCGACTAGCGGGAGGAATGAGCAGTTCTTC	CASSPTSGRNEQFF
TRBJ1-1	TRBV2	TRBD1	-	TGTGCCAGCAGTGGTGGGACAGCCCTTACGTCTGCTTTCTTT	CASSGGTALTSAFF